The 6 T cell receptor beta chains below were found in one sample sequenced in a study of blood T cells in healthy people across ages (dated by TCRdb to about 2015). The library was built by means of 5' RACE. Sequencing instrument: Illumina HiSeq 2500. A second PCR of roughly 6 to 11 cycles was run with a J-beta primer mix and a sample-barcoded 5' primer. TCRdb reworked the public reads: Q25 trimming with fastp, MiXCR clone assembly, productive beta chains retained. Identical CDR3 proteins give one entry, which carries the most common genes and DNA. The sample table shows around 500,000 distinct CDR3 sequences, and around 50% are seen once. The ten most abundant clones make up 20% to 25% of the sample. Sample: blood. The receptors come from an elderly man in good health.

The CDR3 coding sequence is TGCGCCAGCAGCCAAGAGCGCCAGACAGTTTATGAGCAGTTCTTC. This translates into CASSQERQTVYEQFF. The chain employs TRBV4-3 and TRBJ2-1; D is possibly TRBD1 (5 bases). Germline CDR1 reads LGHNA; CDR2 reads YSLEER. The CDR3 is 15 amino acids. V lost 0 bases and J lost 8, with 14 bases in between.

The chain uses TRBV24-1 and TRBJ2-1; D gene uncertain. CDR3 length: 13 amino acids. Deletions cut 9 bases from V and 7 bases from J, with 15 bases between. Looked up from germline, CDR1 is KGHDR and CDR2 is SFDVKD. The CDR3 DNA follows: TGTGCCACCTCACAAGGTCCCTCAAATGAGCAGTTCTTC. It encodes CATSQGPSNEQFF.

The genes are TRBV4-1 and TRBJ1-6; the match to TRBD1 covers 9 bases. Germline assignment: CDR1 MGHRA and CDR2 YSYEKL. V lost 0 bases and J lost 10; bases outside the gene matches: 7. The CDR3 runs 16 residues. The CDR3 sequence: CASSQDWGQGDSPLHF. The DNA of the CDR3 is TGCGCCAGCAGCCAAGATTGGGGACAGGGAGACTCACCCCTCCACTTT.

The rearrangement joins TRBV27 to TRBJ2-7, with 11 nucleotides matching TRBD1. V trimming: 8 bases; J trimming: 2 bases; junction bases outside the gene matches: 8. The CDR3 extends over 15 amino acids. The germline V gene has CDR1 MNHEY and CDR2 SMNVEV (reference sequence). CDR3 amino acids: CASGTSGQGAYEQYF. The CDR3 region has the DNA TGTGCCAGCGGTACTTCGGGACAGGGGGCCTACGAGCAGTACTTC.

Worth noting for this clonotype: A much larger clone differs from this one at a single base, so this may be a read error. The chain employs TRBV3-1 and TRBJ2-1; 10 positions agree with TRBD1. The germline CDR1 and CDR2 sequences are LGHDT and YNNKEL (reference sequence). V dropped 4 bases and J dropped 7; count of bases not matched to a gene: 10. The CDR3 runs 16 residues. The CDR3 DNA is TGTGCCAGCAGCCTAGCGAGAGGGACAGGGGCAAATGAGCAGTTCTTC. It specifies CASSLARGTGANEQFF.

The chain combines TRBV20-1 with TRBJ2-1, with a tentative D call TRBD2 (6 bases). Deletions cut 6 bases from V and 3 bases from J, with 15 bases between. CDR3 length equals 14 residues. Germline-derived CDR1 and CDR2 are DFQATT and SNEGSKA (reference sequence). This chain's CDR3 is CSAIGMRGYNEQFF. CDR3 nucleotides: TGCAGTGCCATTGGGATGCGGGGCTACAATGAGCAGTTCTTC.